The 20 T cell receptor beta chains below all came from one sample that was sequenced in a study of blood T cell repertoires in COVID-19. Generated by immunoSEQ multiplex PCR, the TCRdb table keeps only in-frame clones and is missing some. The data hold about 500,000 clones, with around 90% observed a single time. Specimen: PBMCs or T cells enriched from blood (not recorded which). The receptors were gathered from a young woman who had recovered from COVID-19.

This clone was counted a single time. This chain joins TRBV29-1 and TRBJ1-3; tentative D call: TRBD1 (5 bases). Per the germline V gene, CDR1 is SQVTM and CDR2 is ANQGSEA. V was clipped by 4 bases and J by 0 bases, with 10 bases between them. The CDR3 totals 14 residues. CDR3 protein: CSVGEGDSGNTIYF. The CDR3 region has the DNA TGCAGCGTTGGGGAAGGGGACTCTGGAAACACCATATATTTT.

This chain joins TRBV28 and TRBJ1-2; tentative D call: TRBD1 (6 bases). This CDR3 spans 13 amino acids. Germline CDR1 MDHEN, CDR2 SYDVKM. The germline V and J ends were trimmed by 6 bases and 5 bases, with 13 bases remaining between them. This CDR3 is CASSLGGAYGYTF. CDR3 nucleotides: TGTGCCAGCAGCCTGGGGGGGGCTTATGGCTACACCTTC.

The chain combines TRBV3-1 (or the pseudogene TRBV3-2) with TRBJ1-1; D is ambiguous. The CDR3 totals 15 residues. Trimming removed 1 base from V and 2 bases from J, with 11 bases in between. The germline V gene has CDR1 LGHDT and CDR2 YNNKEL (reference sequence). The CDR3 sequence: CASSQGSGLNTEAFF. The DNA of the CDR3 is TGTGCCAGCAGCCAAGGGTCTGGACTAAACACTGAAGCTTTCTTT.

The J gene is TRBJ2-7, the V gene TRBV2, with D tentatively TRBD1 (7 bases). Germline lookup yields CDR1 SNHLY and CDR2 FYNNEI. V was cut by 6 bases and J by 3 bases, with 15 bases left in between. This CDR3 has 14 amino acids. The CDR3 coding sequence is TGTGCCAGCAGCCCGACAGGGACTCTCTACGAGCAGTACTTC. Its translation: CASSPTGTLYEQYF.

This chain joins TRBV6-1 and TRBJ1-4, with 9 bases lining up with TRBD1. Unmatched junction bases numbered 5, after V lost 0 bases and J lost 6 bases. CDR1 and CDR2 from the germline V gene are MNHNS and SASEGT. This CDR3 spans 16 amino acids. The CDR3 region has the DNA TGTGCCAGCAGTGAAGCTGGGACAGGGTTGGATGAAAAACTGTTTTTT. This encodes CASSEAGTGLDEKLFF.

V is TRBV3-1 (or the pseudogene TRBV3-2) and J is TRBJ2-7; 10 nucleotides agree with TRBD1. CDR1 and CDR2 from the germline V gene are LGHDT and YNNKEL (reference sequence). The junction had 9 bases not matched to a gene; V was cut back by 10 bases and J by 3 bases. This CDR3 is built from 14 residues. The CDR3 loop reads CATSAGTGDYEQYF. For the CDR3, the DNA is TGTGCCACTAGCGCCGGGACAGGGGACTACGAGCAGTACTTC.

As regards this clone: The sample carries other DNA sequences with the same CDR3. CDR3 coding DNA: TGCGCCAGCAGCTCAGGTTCAGATACGCAGTATTTT. Translating it yields CASSSGSDTQYF. The rearrangement joins TRBV5-1 to TRBJ2-3; D unclear. V was pared by 3 bases and J by 4 bases, with 6 bases between. CDR1 and CDR2 from the germline V gene are SGHRS and YFSETQ. The CDR3 runs to 12 residues.

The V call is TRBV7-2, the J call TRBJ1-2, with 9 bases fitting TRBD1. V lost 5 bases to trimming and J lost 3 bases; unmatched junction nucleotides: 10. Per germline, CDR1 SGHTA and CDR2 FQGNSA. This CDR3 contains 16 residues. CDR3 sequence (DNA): TGTGCCAGCAGCCCAAACCCCGGGACAGGGTACTATGGCTACACCTTC. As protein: CASSPNPGTGYYGYTF.

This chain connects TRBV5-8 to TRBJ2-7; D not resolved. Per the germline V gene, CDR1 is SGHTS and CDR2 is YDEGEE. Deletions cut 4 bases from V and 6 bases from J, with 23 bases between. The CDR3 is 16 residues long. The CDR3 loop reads CASSPFLFPLPGEQYF. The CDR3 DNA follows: TGTGCCAGCAGCCCCTTCCTATTCCCCCTCCCCGGCGAGCAGTACTTC.

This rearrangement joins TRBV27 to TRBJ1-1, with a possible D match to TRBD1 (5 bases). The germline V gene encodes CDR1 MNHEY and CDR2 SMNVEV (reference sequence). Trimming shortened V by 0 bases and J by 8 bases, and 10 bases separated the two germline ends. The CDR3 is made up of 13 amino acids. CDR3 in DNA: TGTGCCAGCAGTTTATCCCGGGGGTCCGAAGCTTTCTTT. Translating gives CASSLSRGSEAFF.

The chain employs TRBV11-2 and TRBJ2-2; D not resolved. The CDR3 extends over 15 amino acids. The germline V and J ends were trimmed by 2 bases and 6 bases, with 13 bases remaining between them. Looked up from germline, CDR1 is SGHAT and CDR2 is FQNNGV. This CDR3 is CASSLSPTVPGELFF. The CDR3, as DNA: TGTGCCAGCAGCTTAAGCCCAACAGTCCCCGGGGAGCTGTTTTTT.

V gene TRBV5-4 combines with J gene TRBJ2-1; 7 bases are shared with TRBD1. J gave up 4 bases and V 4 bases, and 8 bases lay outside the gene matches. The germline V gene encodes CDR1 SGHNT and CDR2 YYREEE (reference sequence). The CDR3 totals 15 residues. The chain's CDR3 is CASSQRQGIYNEQFF. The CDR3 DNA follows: TGTGCCAGCAGCCAGCGACAGGGTATTTACAATGAGCAGTTCTTC.

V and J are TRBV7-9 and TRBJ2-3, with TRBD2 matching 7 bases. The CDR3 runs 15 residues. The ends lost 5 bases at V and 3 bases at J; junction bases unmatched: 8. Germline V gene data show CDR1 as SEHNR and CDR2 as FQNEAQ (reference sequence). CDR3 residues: CASSPLVGGTDTQYF. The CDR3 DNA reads TGTGCCAGCAGCCCTCTGGTCGGGGGGACAGATACGCAGTATTTT.

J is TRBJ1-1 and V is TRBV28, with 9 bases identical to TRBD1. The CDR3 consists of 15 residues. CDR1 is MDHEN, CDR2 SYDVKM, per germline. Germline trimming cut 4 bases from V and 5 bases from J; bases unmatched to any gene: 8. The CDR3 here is CASSSQGARRTEAFF. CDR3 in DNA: TGTGCCAGCAGTTCACAGGGGGCTAGGCGGACTGAAGCTTTCTTT.

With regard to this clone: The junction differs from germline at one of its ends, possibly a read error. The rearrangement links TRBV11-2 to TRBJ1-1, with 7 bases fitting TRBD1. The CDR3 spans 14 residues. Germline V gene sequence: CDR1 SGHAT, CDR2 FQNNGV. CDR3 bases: TGTGCCAGCAGCCTAGACAGGGATATCACTGAAGCTTTCTTT. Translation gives CASSLDRDITEAFF.

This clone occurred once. CDR3 in amino acids: CASSGEGKANTEAFF. CDR3 in DNA: TGTGCCAGCAGCGGGGAGGGGAAGGCGAACACTGAAGCTTTCTTT. This chain links TRBV5-4 with TRBJ1-1, with a possible D match to TRBD1 (5 bases). Germline CDR1 SGHNT, CDR2 YYREEE (reference sequence). The CDR3 is made up of 15 amino acids. The germline V and J ends were trimmed by 4 bases and 1 base, with 14 bases remaining between them.

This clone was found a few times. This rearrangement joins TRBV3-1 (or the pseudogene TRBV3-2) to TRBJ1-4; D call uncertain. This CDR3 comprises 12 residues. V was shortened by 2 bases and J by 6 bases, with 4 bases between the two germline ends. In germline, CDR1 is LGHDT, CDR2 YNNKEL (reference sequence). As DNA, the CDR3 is TGTGCCAGCAGCCAAAGAGATGAAAAACTGTTTTTT. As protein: CASSQRDEKLFF.

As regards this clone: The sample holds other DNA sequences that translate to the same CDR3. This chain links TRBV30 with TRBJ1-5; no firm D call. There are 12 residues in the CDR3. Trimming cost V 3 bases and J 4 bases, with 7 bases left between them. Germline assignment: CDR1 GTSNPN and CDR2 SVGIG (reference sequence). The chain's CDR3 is CAWSRGNQPQHF. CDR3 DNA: TGTGCCTGGAGCCGGGGAAATCAGCCCCAGCATTTT.

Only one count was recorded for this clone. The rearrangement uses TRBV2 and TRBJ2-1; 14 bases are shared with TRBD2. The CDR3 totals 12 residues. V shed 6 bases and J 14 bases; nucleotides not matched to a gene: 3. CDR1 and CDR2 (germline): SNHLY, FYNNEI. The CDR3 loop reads CASSPGLAGEFF. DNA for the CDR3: TGTGCCAGCAGCCCGGGACTAGCGGGGGAGTTCTTC.

The CDR3 protein is CASSLGLVREKLFF. The CDR3, as DNA: TGCGCCAGCAGCTTGGGTCTTGTGCGGGAAAAACTGTTTTTT. V and J are TRBV5-1 and TRBJ1-4; D unclear. Trimming pared 0 bases from V and 8 bases from J, leaving 11 bases between. The CDR3 has 14 residues. The germline V gene has CDR1 SGHRS and CDR2 YFSETQ.